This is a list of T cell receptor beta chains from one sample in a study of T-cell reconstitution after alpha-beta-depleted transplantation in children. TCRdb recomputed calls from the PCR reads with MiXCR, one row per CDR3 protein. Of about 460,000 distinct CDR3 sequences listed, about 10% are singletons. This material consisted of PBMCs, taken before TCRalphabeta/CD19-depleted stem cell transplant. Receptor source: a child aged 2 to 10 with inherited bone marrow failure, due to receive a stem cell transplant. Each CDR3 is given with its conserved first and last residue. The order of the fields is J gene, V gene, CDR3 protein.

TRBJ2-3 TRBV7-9 CASSFMVAGTDTQYF
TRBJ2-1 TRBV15 CATSRVGGSRNNEQFF
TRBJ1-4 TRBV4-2 CASSQRAANEKLFF
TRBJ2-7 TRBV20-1 CSAGAGGASLYEQYF
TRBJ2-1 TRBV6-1 CASRWDGSFYNEQFF
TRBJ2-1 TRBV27 CASSHQWGEQFF
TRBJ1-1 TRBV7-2 CASSFPFGTTEAFF
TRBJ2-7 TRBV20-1 CSAREGGTIYEQYF
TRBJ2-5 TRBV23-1 CASSQGPGRDRGRETHYF
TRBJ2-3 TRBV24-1 CATSDTRDRGPDTQYF
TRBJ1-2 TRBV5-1 CASSLGQHYGYTF
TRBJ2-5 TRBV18 CASSPPSRGAETQYF
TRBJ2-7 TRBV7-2 CASSLDRVSYEQYF
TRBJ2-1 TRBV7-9 CASSPFGTEQFF
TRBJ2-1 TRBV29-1 CSVAGTQIYNEQFF
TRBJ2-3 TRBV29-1 CSVGRGGMDTQYF
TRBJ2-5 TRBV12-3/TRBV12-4 CTCSQNPQLAGVQETQYF
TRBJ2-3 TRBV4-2 CASSMTSGRGGPDTQYF
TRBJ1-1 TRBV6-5 CASSWTRGNTEAFF
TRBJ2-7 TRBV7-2 CASSLRREAEQYF
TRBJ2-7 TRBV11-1 CASSGGGLIYEHYF
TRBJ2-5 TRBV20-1 CSAWTTIQETQYF
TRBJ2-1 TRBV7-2 CASSSDRGLDEQFF
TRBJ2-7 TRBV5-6 CASSLIGKGATYEQYF
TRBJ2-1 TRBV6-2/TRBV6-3 CASRGDRGYNNEQFF
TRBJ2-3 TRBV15 CATSRDPPDTQYF
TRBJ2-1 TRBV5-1 CASSETSGRSNEQFF
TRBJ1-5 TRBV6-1 CASSEAPQGGNQPQHF
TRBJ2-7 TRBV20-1 CSAPEVSRNYEQYF
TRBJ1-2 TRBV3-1 CASSSDRGLIYGYTF
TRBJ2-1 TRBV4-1 CASSHTQSGRAGEQFF
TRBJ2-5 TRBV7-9 CASSFTLDRQETQYF
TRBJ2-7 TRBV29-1 CSVEEPTNYEQYF
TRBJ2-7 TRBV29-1 CSARGGNEQYF
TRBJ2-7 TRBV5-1 CASSTRQGTYEQYF
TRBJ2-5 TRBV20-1 CSARDLGEREATRRWRGETQYF
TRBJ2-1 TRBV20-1 CSATTSGTYNEQFF
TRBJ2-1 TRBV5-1 CASSLRTGFGNEQFF
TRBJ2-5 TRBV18 CASSPMRGETQYF
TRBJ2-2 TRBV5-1 CASSGLRNTGELFF
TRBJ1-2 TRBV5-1 CASSPVLTGRGNYGYTF
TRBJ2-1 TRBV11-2 CASSPTPGQSYNEQFF